One TCR beta chain is described in this entry. CDR3 length equals 14 residues. Germline V lookup: CDR1 SGHTA, CDR2 FQGTGA. The V and J ends lost 2 bases and 0 bases respectively, with 7 bases between them. In the source study's methods: Reference gene primer amplification gave estimated nucleated cell counts. Sequencing was performed with immunoSEQ multiplex PCR; in TCRdb, only in-frame clones are kept and a portion is missing. That table supplies the V and J calls and clone size; D and trimming were determined from the DNA. The sample consists of approximately 220,000 clones, about four fifths of them appearing once. The data originate from a study of blood T cell repertoires in COVID-19.

The chain links TRBV7-3 to TRBJ2-5; D remains unclear. The receptor was derived from a woman aged 40 to 50 with acute COVID-19. What was sequenced was PBMCs or T cells enriched from blood (not recorded which). This CDR3 reads CASSLSGHQETQYF. In DNA, the CDR3 is TGTGCCAGCAGCTTATCAGGTCACCAAGAGACCCAGTACTTC.